This T cell receptor beta chain appears in the sequencing data of a study of human T cells and chemical hapten exposure. The V gene's germline CDR1 is LGHDT and CDR2 YNNKEL (reference sequence). The CDR3 runs 15 residues. V was pared by 0 bases and J by 7 bases, with 13 bases between. TCRdb re-called the RACE reads with MiXCR, one entry per CDR3 protein. The data contain 33,000 or so distinct CDR3 sequences, roughly 12% of them singletons. Time point indicated: pre-sensitization, week 0. The treatment was: therapeutic diphenylcyclopropenone sensitization with weekly scalp DPC. Extraction yielded total RNA from whole blood (unfractionated).

This TCR was sampled from a woman aged 40 to 49 with alopecia areata. Some clones in this sample may be carry-over from other donors' samples. The sample here was whole blood, taken in connection with sensitization to the hapten diphenylcyclopropenone (DPC). J is TRBJ1-3 and V is TRBV3-1; D gene ambiguous. The CDR3 is CASSQDLGLWNTIYF. The DNA for the CDR3 is TGTGCCAGCAGCCAAGATTTAGGTTTGTGGAACACCATATATTTT. The full variable domain, in which reference TRBV3-1 and TRBJ1-3 provide the parts outside the CDR3, is DTAVSQTPKYLVTQMGNDKSIKCEQNLGHDTMYWYKQDSKKFLKIMFSYNNKELIINETVPNRFSPKSPDKAHLNLHINSLELGDSAVYFCASSQDLGLWNTIYFGEGSWLTVV.